The 20 T cell receptor beta chains listed next were all sequenced from one sample in a study of T cell responses to AZD1222 COVID-19 vaccine. Clones were sequenced by immunoSEQ multiplex PCR, and TCRdb holds only the in-frame ones, with some missing. Of about 140,000 clones listed, almost 95% are singletons. The source was peripheral blood, collected 28 days after the second AZD1222 dose. These receptors originate from an adult who received the AZD1222 COVID-19 vaccine.

The chain recombines TRBV2 with TRBJ1-3, with D maybe TRBD1 (6 bases). V was trimmed by 10 bases and J by 1 base, leaving 14 bases between them. Germline lookup yields CDR1 SNHLY and CDR2 FYNNEI. CDR3 size: 14 residues. The CDR3 sequence: CAIYGGGSGNTIYF. CDR3 coding DNA: TGTGCCATCTACGGAGGGGGATCTGGAAACACCATATATTTT.

The chain recombines TRBV7-2 with TRBJ1-5; D call uncertain. Germline V lookup: CDR1 SGHTA, CDR2 FQGNSA. The CDR3 extends over 13 amino acids. V lost 5 bases and J lost 7, with 12 bases in between. The CDR3 reads CASSPSKGQPQHF. Written as DNA, the CDR3 is TGTGCCAGCAGCCCCTCAAAGGGCCAGCCCCAGCATTTT.

This chain's CDR3 is CGATGSNSPLHF. The CDR3 DNA follows: TGTGGAGCTACAGGGTCCAATTCACCCCTCCACTTT. This chain joins TRBV2 and TRBJ1-6; TRBD1 might be the D (6 bases). The CDR3 contains 12 residues. Germline-derived CDR1 and CDR2 are SNHLY and FYNNEI. Full variable domain (outside the CDR3, taken from reference TRBV2 and TRBJ1-6): EPEVTQTPSHQVTQMGQEVILRCVPISNHLYFYWYRQILGQKVEFLVSFYNNEISEKSEIFDDQFSVERPDGSNFTLKIRSTKLEDSAMYFCGATGSNSPLHFGNGTRLTVT.

The CDR3 DNA sequence: TGTGCCAGCAGCCCGAACAATAACGGACAGCCCCAGCATTTT. It codes for CASSPNNNGQPQHF. This sequence joins TRBV7-2 and TRBJ1-5; D is uncertain. This CDR3 has 14 amino acids. V lost 5 bases and J 7 bases, leaving 15 bases between the germline ends. CDR1 is SGHTA and CDR2 is FQGNSA in the germline V gene.

The V call is TRBV2, the J call TRBJ2-7; 9 nucleotides match TRBD2. Germline CDR1 SNHLY, CDR2 FYNNEI. The CDR3 contains 15 residues. The trim removed 6 bases at V and 5 bases at J, leaving 11 bases unmatched. The CDR3, as DNA: TGTGCCAGCAGGAGGACTAGCGCGGAGGGTGACGAGCAGTACTTC. Translated, it gives CASRRTSAEGDEQYF.

The rearrangement uses TRBV5-4 and TRBJ1-2, with a tentative D call TRBD1 (6 bases). The germline gives CDR1 SGHNT, CDR2 YYREEE (reference sequence). The CDR3 covers 15 residues. Trimming removed 4 bases at V and 6 bases at J, with 19 bases between. The CDR3 here is CASSLPGARENGYTF. The CDR3 DNA is TGTGCCAGCAGCCTCCCGGGGGCGAGGGAGAATGGCTACACCTTC. Full variable domain (outside the CDR3, taken from reference TRBV5-4 and TRBJ1-2): ETGVTQSPTHLIKTRGQQVTLRCSSQSGHNTVSWYQQALGQGPQFIFQYYREEENGRGNFPPRFSGLQFPNYSSELNVNALELDDSALYLCASSLPGARENGYTFGSGTRLTVV.

J is TRBJ2-1 and V is TRBV4-2; a weak D match, TRBD2 (6 bases). V was trimmed by 1 base and J by 7 bases, leaving 17 bases between them. The length of the CDR3 is 16 residues. The germline gives CDR1 LGHNA, CDR2 YNFKEQ. CDR3 in amino acids: CASSQVTETSKNEQFF. The CDR3 nucleotides are TGTGCCAGCAGCCAAGTTACCGAGACTAGTAAAAATGAGCAGTTCTTC.

V gene TRBV18 combines with J gene TRBJ1-4; 10 positions agree with TRBD1. The J segment lost 3 bases and the V segment lost 2 bases, leaving 0 bases of the junction unmatched. Germline CDR1 and CDR2: KGHSH and LQKENI. The length of the CDR3 is 15 residues. CDR3 residues: CASSPGQGANEKLFF. In DNA, the CDR3 is TGTGCCAGCTCACCAGGACAGGGGGCTAATGAAAAACTGTTTTTT.

This chain joins TRBV6-1 and TRBJ1-1; D may be TRBD1 (6 bases). Per the germline V gene, CDR1 is MNHNS and CDR2 is SASEGT. Trimming left V 3 bases short and J 8 bases short, with 16 bases between. This CDR3 is built from 14 residues. DNA of the CDR3: TGTGCCAGCAGTGATACTCGTTCTGGGACAGAAGCTTTCTTT. Its translation is CASSDTRSGTEAFF.

This clone was detected a few times. The J gene is TRBJ1-1, the V gene TRBV7-3; the D is unclear. The CDR3 runs to 13 residues. The germline gives CDR1 SGHTA, CDR2 FQGTGA. V was trimmed by 2 bases and J by 1 base, leaving 5 bases between them. This CDR3 is CASSLGQNTEAFF. CDR3 coding DNA: TGTGCCAGCAGCTTAGGGCAGAACACTGAAGCTTTCTTT.

The chain uses TRBV6-5 and TRBJ2-1; 10 positions agree with TRBD2. Germline V gene data show CDR1 as MNHEY and CDR2 as SVGAGI. With 5 bases clipped from V and 4 bases from J, the junction kept 5 bases outside the gene matches. There are 15 residues in the CDR3. CDR3: CASSPSGSSYNEQFF. CDR3 nucleotides: TGTGCCAGCAGTCCTAGCGGGAGTTCTTACAATGAGCAGTTCTTC.

V usage is TRBV2 and J usage is TRBJ2-7; D might be TRBD1 (5 bases). The CDR3 has 18 amino acids. Germline V gene data show CDR1 as SNHLY and CDR2 as FYNNEI. V dropped 6 bases and J dropped 3 bases, with 27 bases sitting between them. The CDR3 here is CASSGSADEGVPYYEQYF. The DNA of the CDR3 is TGTGCCAGCAGCGGGTCGGCGGACGAAGGGGTTCCCTACTACGAGCAGTACTTC.

V and J are TRBV3-1 (or the pseudogene TRBV3-2) and TRBJ1-5; D possibly corresponds to TRBD1 (5 bases). Trimming removed 0 bases at V and 6 bases at J, with 12 bases between. The CDR3 is 15 residues long. The germline V gene encodes CDR1 LGHDT and CDR2 YNNKEL (reference sequence). The CDR3 spells CASSQDLGGVQPQHF. The CDR3 region has the DNA TGTGCCAGCAGCCAAGATTTAGGAGGGGTTCAGCCCCAGCATTTT.

This clone showed up just once. The CDR3 here is CASSLWGQGATEAFF. In nucleotides, the CDR3 is TGTGCCAGCAGTTTATGGGGACAGGGAGCCACTGAAGCTTTCTTT. The V call is TRBV27, the J call TRBJ1-1; 9 bases map to TRBD1. This CDR3 is built from 15 residues. The junction had 4 bases not matched to a gene; V was cut back by 1 base and J by 4 bases. CDR1 MNHEY and CDR2 SMNVEV come from the germline V gene (reference sequence).

This clone was detected once. This rearrangement joins TRBV21-1 to TRBJ1-5. TRBV21-1 is a pseudogene locus. This CDR3 is 10 amino acids long. CDR3 DNA: TGTGCCAGCCCCCATCAGCCCCAGCATTTT. Its translation: CASPHQPQHF.

CDR3 sequence: CASSFTGGRELFF. The CDR3 bases are TGCGCCAGCAGCTTTACAGGGGGCAGGGAGCTGTTTTTT. This chain uses TRBV5-1 with TRBJ2-2; the match to TRBD1 covers 9 bases. The CDR3 totals 13 residues. J gave up 9 bases and V 2 bases, and 2 bases lay outside the gene matches. Germline CDR1 and CDR2: SGHRS and YFSETQ.

The chain recombines TRBV27 with TRBJ1-5; 9 positions match TRBD1. V shed 7 bases, J shed 7 bases, and the junction held 17 bases outside the gene matches. This CDR3 is built from 17 residues. Germline V gene lookup returns CDR1 MNHEY and CDR2 SMNVEV (reference sequence). In DNA form, the CDR3 reads TGTGCCAGCACCCCATCATACAGGGGGCGGCGAGGGCAGCCCCAGCATTTT. Protein: CASTPSYRGRRGQPQHF.

The chain recombines TRBV12-3 or TRBV12-4 with TRBJ2-7, with unresolved D. This CDR3 is built from 13 residues. V was cut by 5 bases and J by 4 bases, with 12 bases left in between. CDR3 sequence (DNA): TGTGCCAGCAGTCGGACGGAATTTTACGAGCAGTACTTC. Protein sequence: CASSRTEFYEQYF.

The chain recombines TRBV7-8 with TRBJ2-2; 8 bases align to TRBD2. Per the germline V gene, CDR1 is SGHVS and CDR2 is FQNEAQ. V was clipped by 1 base and J by 6 bases; unmatched bases: 7. The CDR3 runs 16 residues. The CDR3 region has the DNA TGTGCCAGCAGCTTAGAGAGACTAGCGAGTGCCGGGGAGCTGTTTTTT. This gives the protein CASSLERLASAGELFF.

The gene calls are TRBV12-3 or TRBV12-4 and TRBJ1-1; weak D call: TRBD1 (5 bases). V was pared by 7 bases and J by 6 bases, with 9 bases between. This CDR3 region has 11 residues. The DNA for the CDR3 is TGTGCCAGCAACAGAGGGGCTGAAGCTTTCTTT. Translation gives CASNRGAEAFF.